This note documents a single T cell receptor (beta chain) sequence. The antigen remains undetermined. A multiplex PCR was run with 60 Vbeta primers and 13 Jbeta primers. Produced via immunoSEQ multiplex PCR; TCRdb's table is partial and in-frame only. The sample has around 52,000 clones. The sample originates from a study of cytomegalovirus exposure and HLA in healthy donors. Study details: There were some 410 genotyped donors. Of these, roughly 84% fell in the genetic ancestry cluster associated with self-reported Caucasian donors. Study findings and constraints: Researchers counted around 180 TCR beta chains as cytomegalovirus-associated.

Germline V gives CDR1 MNHNS, CDR2 SASEGT. Trimming stripped 7 bases from V and 8 bases from J, with 18 bases between. This CDR3 has 14 amino acids. The J gene is TRBJ2-1, the V gene TRBV6-1; D possibly corresponds to TRBD1 (5 bases). The sequence derives from a woman between 45 and 65 years old in good health and CMV-seropositive. The sample taken for sequencing was PBMCs. Written as DNA, the CDR3 is TGTGCCAGCACCCCGGGCCCCGGCAGGGATGAGCAGTTCTTC. Residues: CASTPGPGRDEQFF.